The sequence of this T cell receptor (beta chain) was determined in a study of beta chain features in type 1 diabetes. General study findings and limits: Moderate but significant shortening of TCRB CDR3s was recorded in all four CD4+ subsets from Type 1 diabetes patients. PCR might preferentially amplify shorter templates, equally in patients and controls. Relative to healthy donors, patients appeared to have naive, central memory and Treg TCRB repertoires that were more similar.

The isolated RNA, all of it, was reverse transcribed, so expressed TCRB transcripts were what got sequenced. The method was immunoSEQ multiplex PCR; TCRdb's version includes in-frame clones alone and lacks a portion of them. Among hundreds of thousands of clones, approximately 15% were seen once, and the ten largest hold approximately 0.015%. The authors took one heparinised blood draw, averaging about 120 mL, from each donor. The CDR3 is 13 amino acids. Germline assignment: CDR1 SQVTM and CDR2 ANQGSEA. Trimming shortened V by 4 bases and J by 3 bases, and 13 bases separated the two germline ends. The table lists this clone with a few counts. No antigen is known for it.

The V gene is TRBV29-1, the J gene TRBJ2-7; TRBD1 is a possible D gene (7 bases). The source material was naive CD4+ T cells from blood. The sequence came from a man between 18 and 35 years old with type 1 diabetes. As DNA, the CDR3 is TGCAGCGTTGTAGCAGGGGGGTTCTACGAGCAGTACTTC. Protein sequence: CSVVAGGFYEQYF.